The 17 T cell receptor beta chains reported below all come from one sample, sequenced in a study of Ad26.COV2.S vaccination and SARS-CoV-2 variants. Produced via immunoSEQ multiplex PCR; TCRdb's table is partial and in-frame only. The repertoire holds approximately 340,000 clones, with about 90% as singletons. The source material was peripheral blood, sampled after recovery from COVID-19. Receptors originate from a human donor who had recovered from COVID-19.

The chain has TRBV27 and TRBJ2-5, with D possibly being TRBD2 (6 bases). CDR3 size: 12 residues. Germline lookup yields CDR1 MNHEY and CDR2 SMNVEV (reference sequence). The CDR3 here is CASGFGQETQYF. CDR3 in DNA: TGTGCAAGCGGGTTCGGTCAAGAGACCCAGTACTTC.

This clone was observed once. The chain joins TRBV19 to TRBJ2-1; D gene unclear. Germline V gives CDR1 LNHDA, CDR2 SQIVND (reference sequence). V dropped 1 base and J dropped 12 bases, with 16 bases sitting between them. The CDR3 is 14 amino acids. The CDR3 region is CASSIVGRQLGQFF. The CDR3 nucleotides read TGTGCCAGTAGTATAGTTGGGCGCCAATTAGGGCAGTTCTTC. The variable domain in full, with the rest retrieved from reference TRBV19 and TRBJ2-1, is DGGITQSPKYLFRKEGQNVTLSCEQNLNHDAMYWYRQDPGQGLRLIYYSQIVNDFQKGDIAEGYSVSREKKESFPLTVTSAQKNPTAFYLCASSIVGRQLGQFFGPGTRLTVL.

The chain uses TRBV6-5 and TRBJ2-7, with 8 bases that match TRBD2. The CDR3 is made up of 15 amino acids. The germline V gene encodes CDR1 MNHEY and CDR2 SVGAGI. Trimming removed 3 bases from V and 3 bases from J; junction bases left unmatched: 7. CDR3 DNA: TGTGCCAGCAGTTATAGCGGGGTTCCCCACTACGAGCAGTACTTC. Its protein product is CASSYSGVPHYEQYF.

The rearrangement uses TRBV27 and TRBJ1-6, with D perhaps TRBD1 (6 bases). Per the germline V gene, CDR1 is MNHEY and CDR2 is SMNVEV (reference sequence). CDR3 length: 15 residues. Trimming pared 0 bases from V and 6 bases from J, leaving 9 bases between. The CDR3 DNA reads TGTGCCAGCAGTTTATCACGGGACACTAATTCACCCCTCCACTTT. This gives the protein CASSLSRDTNSPLHF.

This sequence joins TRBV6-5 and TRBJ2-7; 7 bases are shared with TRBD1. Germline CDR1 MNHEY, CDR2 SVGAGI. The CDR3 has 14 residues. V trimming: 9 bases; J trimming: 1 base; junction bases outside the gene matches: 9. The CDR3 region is CARVTGTESYEQYF. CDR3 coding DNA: TGTGCCAGAGTAACCGGGACAGAATCCTACGAGCAGTACTTC.

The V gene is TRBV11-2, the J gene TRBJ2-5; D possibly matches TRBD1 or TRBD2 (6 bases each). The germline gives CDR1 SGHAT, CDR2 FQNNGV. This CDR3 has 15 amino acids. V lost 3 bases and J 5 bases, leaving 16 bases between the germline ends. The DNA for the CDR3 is TGTGCCAGCAGCTTTGTGGGTGGGGGGCCGGAGACCCAGTACTTC. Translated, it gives CASSFVGGGPETQYF.

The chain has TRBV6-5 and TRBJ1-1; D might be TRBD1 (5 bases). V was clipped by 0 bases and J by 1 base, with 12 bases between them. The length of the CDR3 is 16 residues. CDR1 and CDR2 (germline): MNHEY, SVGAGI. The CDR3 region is CASSYSGVGGNTEAFF. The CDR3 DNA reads TGTGCCAGCAGTTACTCTGGGGTTGGGGGGAACACTGAAGCTTTCTTT.

CDR3 sequence (DNA): TGTGCCAGCAGTTTATGGGGGCAGGTCAATCAGCCCCAGCATTTT. It codes for CASSLWGQVNQPQHF. V is TRBV27 and J is TRBJ1-5; a possible D gene is TRBD1 (6 bases). CDR1 is MNHEY and CDR2 is SMNVEV in the germline V gene (reference sequence). V was trimmed by 1 base and J by 3 bases, leaving 10 bases between them. CDR3 size: 15 residues.

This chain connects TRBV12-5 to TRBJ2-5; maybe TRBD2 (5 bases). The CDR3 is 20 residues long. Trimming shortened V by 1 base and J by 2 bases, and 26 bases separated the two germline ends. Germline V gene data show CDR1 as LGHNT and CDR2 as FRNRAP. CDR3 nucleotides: TGTGCTAGTGGTTTGGCCCATAACCACCGAGGGTGGGCTCAACAAGAGACCCAGTACTTC. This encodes CASGLAHNHRGWAQQETQYF.

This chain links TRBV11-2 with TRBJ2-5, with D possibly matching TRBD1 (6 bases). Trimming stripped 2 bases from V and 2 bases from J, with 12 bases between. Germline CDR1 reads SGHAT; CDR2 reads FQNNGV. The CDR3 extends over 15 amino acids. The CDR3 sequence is CASSLSVGQQETQYF. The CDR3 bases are TGTGCCAGCAGCTTATCCGTGGGACAACAAGAGACCCAGTACTTC.

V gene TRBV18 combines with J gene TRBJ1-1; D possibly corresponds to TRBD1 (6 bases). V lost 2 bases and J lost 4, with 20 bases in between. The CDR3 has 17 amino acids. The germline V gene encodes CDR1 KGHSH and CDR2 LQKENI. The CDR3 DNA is TGTGCCAGCTCACCAGATAAAGACAGGTCGTATCTCACTGAAGCTTTCTTT. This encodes CASSPDKDRSYLTEAFF.

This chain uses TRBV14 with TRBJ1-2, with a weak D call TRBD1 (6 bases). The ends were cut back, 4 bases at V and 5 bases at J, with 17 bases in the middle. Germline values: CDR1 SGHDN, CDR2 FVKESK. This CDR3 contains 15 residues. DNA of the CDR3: TGTGCCAGCAGCCGGATGACAGGTGAAGTTTATGGCTACACCTTC. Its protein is CASSRMTGEVYGYTF.

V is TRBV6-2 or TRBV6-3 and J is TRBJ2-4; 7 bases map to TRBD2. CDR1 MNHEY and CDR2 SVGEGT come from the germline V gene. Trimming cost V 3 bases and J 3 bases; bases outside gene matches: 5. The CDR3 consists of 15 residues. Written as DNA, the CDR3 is TGTGCCAGCAGTTATCTAGCGGCTAACAAAAACATTCAGTACTTC. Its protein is CASSYLAANKNIQYF.

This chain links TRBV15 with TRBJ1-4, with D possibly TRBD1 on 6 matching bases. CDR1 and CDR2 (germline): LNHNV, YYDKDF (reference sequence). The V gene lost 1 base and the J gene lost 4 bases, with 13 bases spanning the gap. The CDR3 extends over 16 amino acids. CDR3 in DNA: TGTGCCACCAGCAGAGTACCGACAGGCGGTAATGAAAAACTGTTTTTT. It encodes CATSRVPTGGNEKLFF.

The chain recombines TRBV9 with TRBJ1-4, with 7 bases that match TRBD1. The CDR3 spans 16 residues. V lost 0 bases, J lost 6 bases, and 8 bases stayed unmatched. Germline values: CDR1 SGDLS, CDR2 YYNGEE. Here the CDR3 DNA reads TGTGCCAGCAGCGTAGGTCCGAGACAGGGAGATGAAAAACTGTTTTTT. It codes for CASSVGPRQGDEKLFF.

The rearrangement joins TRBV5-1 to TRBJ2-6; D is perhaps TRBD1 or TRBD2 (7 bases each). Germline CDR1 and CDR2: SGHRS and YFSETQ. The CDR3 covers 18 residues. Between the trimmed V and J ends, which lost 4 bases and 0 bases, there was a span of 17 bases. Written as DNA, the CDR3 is TGCGCCAGCAGCCTAAGGACAGGCGGGGGCTCTGGGGCCAACGTCCTGACTTTC. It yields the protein CASSLRTGGGSGANVLTF.

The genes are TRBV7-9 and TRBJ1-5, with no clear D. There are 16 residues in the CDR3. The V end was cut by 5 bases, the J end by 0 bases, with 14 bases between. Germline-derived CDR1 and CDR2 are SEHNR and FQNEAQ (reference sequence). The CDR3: CASSPSGPYSNQPQHF. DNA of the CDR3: TGTGCCAGCAGCCCCTCCGGTCCGTATAGCAATCAGCCCCAGCATTTT.